These 10 T cell receptor beta chains share one sample of origin, sequenced in a study of tumor and adjacent non-tumor tissue in lung cancer. A modified ARM-PCR protocol with three rounds of nested PCR amplified TCRbeta. One entry per CDR3 protein, called by TCRdb with MiXCR from the multiplex PCR reads. The table lists tens of thousands of distinct CDR3 sequences, roughly two thirds of them singletons, with roughly 10% in the top ten. This sample's RNA came from whole unsorted tissue. What was sequenced was lung tumor tissue. Source of these receptors: a woman between 40 and 55 years old with non-small cell lung cancer.

Concerning this clonotype itself: Compared with germline, one end of the junction differs, possibly owing to a read error. Here the CDR3 DNA reads TGTGCCAGCAGCCAAATACTTACACGGAGGAGTGAAGAACTGTTTTTT. Amino acids: CASSQILTRRSEELFF. The rearrangement joins TRBV11-2 to TRBJ1-4; no clear D gene. The germline V gene has CDR1 SGHAT and CDR2 FQNNGV. The CDR3 is made up of 16 amino acids.

This clonotype was detected ten times or more. The rearrangement uses TRBV6-5 and TRBJ1-4; tentatively, D is TRBD1 (6 bases). The ends were cut back, 2 bases at V and 8 bases at J, with 12 bases in the middle. Germline CDR1 and CDR2: MNHEY and SVGAGI. This CDR3 has 14 amino acids. CDR3 nucleotide sequence: TGTGCCAGCAGTTACACCGGGACATCCGAAAAACTGTTTTTT. This sequence encodes CASSYTGTSEKLFF.

This clonotype came up once. A much larger clone sits a single nucleotide away, making a read error possible. The chain recombines TRBV28 with TRBJ1-2; D gene ambiguous. Germline V gives CDR1 MDHEN, CDR2 SYDVKM. The CDR3 is 13 residues long. V dropped 3 bases and J dropped 4 bases, with 9 bases sitting between them. The CDR3 DNA reads as TGTGCCAGCAGTTTGTCAACTACCTATGGCTACACCTTC. Protein: CASSLSTTYGYTF.

Concerning this clonotype itself: One end of the junction does not line up with germline, which may come from a read error. V usage is TRBV5-4 and J usage is TRBJ2-7, with 8 bases lining up with TRBD1. Germline V lookup: CDR1 SGHNT, CDR2 YYREEE (reference sequence). The CDR3 consists of 15 residues. The CDR3, as DNA: TGTGCCAGCAGCTCCGGGACAGGTTATGCCTACGAGCAATACTTC. As protein: CASSSGTGYAYEQYF.

About this clonotype: Germline is not matched at one junction end, which may reflect a read error. The V gene is TRBV6-1, the J gene TRBJ2-3, with D possibly TRBD2 on 7 matching bases. Germline loops: CDR1 MNHNS, CDR2 SASEGT. The CDR3 runs to 16 residues. The CDR3 region has the DNA TGTGCTAGCAGTGAATTTGCGGGGGCTAGCACAGAAACGCAGTATTTT. Translating it yields CASSEFAGASTETQYF.

As concerns this clonotype: A read error may account for a junction end that differs from germline. The V and J genes are TRBV11-1 and TRBJ2-6; D is unclear. The CDR3 covers 15 residues. Germline CDR1 reads SGHAT; CDR2 reads FQDESV (reference sequence). CDR3 DNA sequence: TGTGCCAGCAGCTTAGGGTCCGTTAAGGTCAACGTCCCGGCTTTC. Encoded protein: CASSLGSVKVNVPAF.

The chain joins TRBV11-2 to TRBJ2-4; the D gene is possibly TRBD2 (5 bases). This CDR3 has 15 amino acids. Germline CDR1 is SGHAT and CDR2 is FQNNGV. The V end was cut by 6 bases, the J end by 7 bases, with 19 bases between. The DNA of the CDR3 is TGTGCCAGCAGTTCGATAGTCGGAGGAGTGAACATTCAGTACTTC. It specifies CASSSIVGGVNIQYF. The complete variable domain, with remaining parts taken from reference TRBV11-2 and TRBJ2-4, reads EAGVAQSPRYKIIEKRQSVAFWCNPISGHATLYWYQQILGQGPKLLIQFQNNGVVDDSQLPKDRFSAERLKGVDSTLKIQPAKLEDSAVYLCASSSIVGGVNIQYFGAGTRLSVL.

In its sample, this clonotype is large. The chain recombines TRBV11-2 with TRBJ2-5; TRBD1 is a possible D gene (6 bases). Germline V gene lookup returns CDR1 SGHAT and CDR2 FQNNGV. The CDR3 consists of 13 residues. Trimming left V 10 bases short and J 2 bases short, with 14 bases between. The CDR3 nucleotides are TGTGCCACCTCGAGGGGGACACAAGAGACCCAGTACTTC. As protein: CATSRGTQETQYF.

This clonotype was seen many times. The chain carries TRBV5-1 and TRBJ2-5, with a possible D match to TRBD1 (7 bases). The CDR3 sequence is 15 residues long. Germline V lookup: CDR1 SGHRS, CDR2 YFSETQ. Trimming removed 4 bases at V and 1 base at J, with 14 bases between. CDR3 amino acids: CASSRGTVIQETQYF. Written as DNA, the CDR3 is TGCGCCAGCAGCCGCGGGACAGTTATCCAAGAGACCCAGTACTTC.

On this clonotype: This may arise from a read error, as a much more abundant clone is one base away. This CDR3 reads CSAKGNFYEQYF. CDR3 nucleotide sequence: TGCAGCGCGAAAGGGAACTTCTACGAGCAGTACTTC. The gene calls are TRBV29-1 and TRBJ2-7; D uncertain. CDR3 length equals 12 residues. Trimming took 7 bases from V and 3 from J, leaving 13 bases between them. CDR1 and CDR2 (germline): SQVTM, ANQGSEA.